This TCR beta chain emerged from a study of cytomegalovirus exposure and HLA in healthy donors (dated by TCRdb to about 2017). Regarding the complete study: In an earlier analysis of several hundred of the donors, 276 Gb of sequence data and 100 million or so unique TCR beta sequences from roughly 190 million T cells were reported. Besides the first cohort of 666 subjects, a separate validation cohort made up of 120 different subjects was used. Among the roughly 400 genotyped donors, 81% belonged to the genetic ancestry cluster associated with self-reported Caucasian donors. A later genetic analysis used genome-wide SNP genotypes for about 55% of the 666 donors, treating that subset as a discovery cohort. Because of strong linkage in the cohort, 4 to 6 DR-DQ haplotypes were treated as single units for association and clustering. The study profiled the T cell repertoires of more than 500 subjects by immunosequencing and related them to cytomegalovirus serostatus. To decide whether each TCR beta V gene segment behaved as functional or pseudogenic, an earlier analysis of some 540 of the donors relied on high-throughput TCR beta sequencing. Every repertoire in the discovery cohort had been generated on one and the same sequencing platform. HLA typing included class I and class II loci at four-digit resolution. Typing coverage varied by locus: about 620-640 donors for A, B, C, DRB1 and DQB1; some 520 for DQA1; more than 600 for DPA1; roughly 470 for DPB1. High-throughput TCR immunosequencing, statistical association of individual TCRs with disease status, and machine learning were combined to predict cytomegalovirus infection status. On average, 235,054 unique TCR beta nucleotide sequences were sequenced per donor among some 430 genotyped donors of the cohort, with roughly a sixth of those sequences being non-productive. Donor age, sex, ethnicity and CMV serostatus were compiled alongside the repertoire data. The study aimed to test whether signatures of past pathogen exposure could be identified by cataloging public T cell receptors. In the later analysis, no new phenotypic data were used to find candidate immune exposures; instead, reliance was placed on TCR beta sequences and their occurrence across donors. To study patterns of TCR occurrence, a later analysis re-analyzed previously published TCR beta repertoires from around 700 donors and added high-resolution HLA genotyping. An early release covering about 600 HLA-typed donors comprised roughly 300 gigabases of sequencing data and some 79 million unique TCR sequences.

V is reduced by 5 bases and J by 4 bases, leaving a spacing of 3 bases between them. Based on the germline V gene, the CDR1 and CDR2 sequences are MNHNS and SASEGT. The CDR3 spans 11 residues, from the cysteine through the phenylalanine. This entry keeps only the CDR3 DNA: 33 bases, framed from base 1. General study outcomes and caveats: According to a later analysis, parvovirus B19, influenza, CMV and Epstein-Barr virus appeared linked to several top co-occurrence clusters. An association between a missense DCLRE1C variant and V-gene and J-gene trimming of TCR beta chains was found in a later genetic analysis and replicated in an independent cohort. Immune exposure information for the cohort was limited to CMV serostatus. Specific HLA alleles were associated with 15,000 to 20,000 TCR beta sequences at a false discovery rate of 0.05 in a later analysis. Three of the identified cytomegalovirus-associated TCR beta chains were confirmed in vitro to be specific for cytomegalovirus antigens. Because HLA typing was unavailable for some donors at each locus, only the typed subset was used in association tests. A further reported finding was that TCR beta sequences accurately predicted the HLA-A and HLA-B alleles for most subjects in the first cohort. An earlier analysis of some 560 of the donors showed that most TCR beta V segments appeared in productive rearrangements either about 87% or about 30% of the time, which broadly matched IMGT annotations. The sequencing pipeline was judged likely to have produced a cluster of highly shared sequence variants as a technical artifact. It was suggested by the authors that the approach could potentially be generalized to other disease states and immunological phenotypes. In a later analysis, most CMV-associated TCR beta chains were found to appear HLA-restricted, with HLA associations seemingly driven largely by CMV exposure. Most TCR sequences were observed very rarely across donors, whereas some public TCRs were present in many individuals. The earlier analysis of 450 to 700 of the donors excluded approximately 17 rarely observed V segments, including chromosome 9 orphons, because counts were too low. When HLA alleles, especially DR and DQ, strongly co-occurred, attributing TCR associations to individual alleles was difficult. In a later genetic analysis, fewer N-insertions in productive TCRs were reported among donors in an Asian-associated ancestry cluster than the approximately 670-donor mean. This cohort had only TCR beta chains sequenced, and the lack of alpha or paired-chain data limited which features could be detected. Presence/absence analyses assumed roughly uniform sequencing depth across donors, an assumption that may not hold. The study listed approximately 150 TCR beta chains as associated with cytomegalovirus. A later analysis found that TCR association rates varied across HLA loci, with DRB1 alleles showing the most associated TCRs and HLA-C alleles the fewest. Correlated functional status among segregating V segments might be attributable to linkage disequilibrium, but an unknown experimental factor could not be ruled out. The classifier was reported to diagnose cytomegalovirus status with high specificity and sensitivity in both the original and validation cohorts. The 87-base-pair reads could not distinguish some IMGT-functional V segments, including TRBV6-2 and TRBV6-3, so those segments were excluded. A later analysis found that HLA-associated TCR beta chains were more clonally expanded and had lower generation probabilities than equally common non-associated chains.

The cohort consisted of fewer than 700 healthy bone marrow donors. All cohort members were sampled while nominally healthy, although unrecorded immune exposures were likely present. The donor tested CMV seropositive and was one of the 289 seropositive cohort members. Each donor provided a peripheral blood sample, and peripheral blood mononuclear cells were used for TCR beta sequencing. The Qiagen DNeasy Blood Extraction Kit was used to extract genomic DNA from the blood cell samples. Libraries were made using the immunoSEQ multiplex PCR assay. A mixture of 60 forward primers for TCR Vbeta segments and 13 reverse primers for TCR Jbeta segments was used in the multiplex PCR. A multiplex PCR assay on genomic DNA amplified the CDR3 region of rearranged TCR beta genes. The Illumina HiSeq System was used to sequence the amplified TCR beta libraries as 87-base-pair reads. On the study's bioinformatics: A later analysis counted about 82 million unique TCR beta chains across the roughly 700 repertoires, and some 11 million of these chains were shared by at least two donors. To remove PCR and sequencing errors, raw reads were error-corrected and collapsed into unique sequences using a nearest-neighbor algorithm that merged closely related sequences. To assign V, D and J gene segments, CDR3 sequences were aligned to IMGT reference sequences. Each retained sequence needed at least a six-nucleotide match to both a V gene segment and a J gene segment. Rearrangements were called productive when the CDR3 lacked stop codons and stayed in frame with V and J; all others were non-productive. Following IMGT convention, CDR3 was defined as the stretch from the second conserved V-encoded cysteine up to the conserved J-encoded phenylalanine. In an earlier analysis of approximately 500 of the donors, sequences lacking an unambiguous match to a single V gene segment were excluded. An earlier analysis of several hundred of the donors called V segments functional above 56.7% productive rearrangements and segregating when the between-donor standard deviation exceeded 5%. A statistical classification framework was built to diagnose cytomegalovirus status from the catalog of TCR beta chain sequences. In a later analysis, V and J genes were assigned by comparing TCR nucleotide sequences against IMGT/GENE-DB human TR gene sequences. Using the TCRdist pipeline, a later analysis assigned CDR3 sequences along with most-parsimonious VDJ recombination scenarios. In a later analysis, each TCR beta chain was defined by its CDR3 amino acid sequence together with its V-gene family, and reads lacking a unique V-gene family were excluded. A later analysis removed 600 or so highly shared, low-generation-probability nucleotide sequences to deal with suspected cross-contamination and a sequencing artifact. A later analysis calculated a clonal expansion index for each public chain from normalized within-repertoire ranks of inferred template counts. A later analysis computed generation probabilities with a VDJ recombination model fitted to out-of-frame rearrangements, and checked the results against IGoR. In a later analysis, hypergeometric tests were used to score TCR-TCR, TCR-HLA and TCR-CMV co-occurrence, with a repertoire-size bias correction applied to TCR pairs. To estimate false discovery rates, a later analysis permuted the HLA or CMV assignments 20 times. In a later analysis, co-occurring TCRs were grouped using DBSCAN, and TCRdist sequence similarity was added for clustering within HLA-allele-positive subsets. For co-occurrence clustering, repertoires with fewer than 30,000 or more than 120,000 public chains were excluded, along with several repertoires with anomalous nucleotide sharing. What TCRdb holds here is the immuneACCESS table cut down to in-frame rearrangements. Part of the clones is not present; checked against another copy, under half of the missing clones reflect an unresolved V gene, and the others are unexplained. V, J and clone size derive from that table, while D and trimming were established from the DNA sequence. The sample has some 150,000 clones on record, about four fifths of them singletons. The ten largest clonotypes hold about 4.3% of the sample.

Concerning this clone: No cognate antigen has been identified for it. Within one base of it there is no much larger clone, and no base qualities were kept.

The TCR comes from a woman aged 40-49 years in good health and CMV-seropositive. Recombination linked TRBV6-1 to TRBJ2-1; no D gene can be assigned with confidence. Sequencing was carried out using PBMCs. Here the CDR3 is given as CASSPYNEQFF. At the DNA level, the sequence is TGTGCCAGCAGTCCTTACAATGAGCAGTTCTTC.